The clone carrying this TCR beta chain showed up just once. The target antigen is unknown. TCRB CDR3 was amplified from 2 ug genomic DNA or less. Repertoires were generated with immunoSEQ multiplex PCR, while TCRdb's copy carries only in-frame clones and drops some. Of around 78,000 clones in the sample, around 86% were seen once. The sample comes from a study of glioma-infiltrating T cells after dendritic cell vaccination. Notes on the study in general: No direct clonality-survival link was found; a diverse polyclonal response may matter.

Noted time point: after dendritic cell vaccination, including at tumor progression/relapse. Fresh-frozen tumor tissue and more than two years of survival data were available for all. This clonotype originated in a human donor with glioblastoma. Specimen: blood, collected after dendritic cell vaccination.

In DNA, the CDR3 is TGTGCCATCAGTGCAGGGGTGGATCAGCCCCAGCATTTT. This translates into CAISAGVDQPQHF. The chain employs TRBV10-3 and TRBJ1-5; maybe TRBD1 (6 bases). The germline CDR1 and CDR2 sequences are ENHRY and SYGVKD. This CDR3 has 13 residues. V was shortened by 4 bases and J by 5 bases, with 9 bases between the two germline ends.